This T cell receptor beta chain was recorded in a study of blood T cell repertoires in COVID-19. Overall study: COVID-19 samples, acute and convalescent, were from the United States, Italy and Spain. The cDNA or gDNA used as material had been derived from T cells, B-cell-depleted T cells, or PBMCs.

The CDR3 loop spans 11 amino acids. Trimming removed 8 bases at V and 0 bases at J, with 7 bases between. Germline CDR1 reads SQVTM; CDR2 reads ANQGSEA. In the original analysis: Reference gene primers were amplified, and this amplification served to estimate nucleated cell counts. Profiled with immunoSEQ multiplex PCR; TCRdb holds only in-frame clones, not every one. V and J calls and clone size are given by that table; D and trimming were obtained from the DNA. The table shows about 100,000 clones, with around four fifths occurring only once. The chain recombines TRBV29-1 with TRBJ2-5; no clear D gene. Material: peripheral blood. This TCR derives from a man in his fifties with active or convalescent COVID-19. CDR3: CSPSYQETQYF. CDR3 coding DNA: TGCAGCCCCAGTTACCAAGAGACCCAGTACTTC.